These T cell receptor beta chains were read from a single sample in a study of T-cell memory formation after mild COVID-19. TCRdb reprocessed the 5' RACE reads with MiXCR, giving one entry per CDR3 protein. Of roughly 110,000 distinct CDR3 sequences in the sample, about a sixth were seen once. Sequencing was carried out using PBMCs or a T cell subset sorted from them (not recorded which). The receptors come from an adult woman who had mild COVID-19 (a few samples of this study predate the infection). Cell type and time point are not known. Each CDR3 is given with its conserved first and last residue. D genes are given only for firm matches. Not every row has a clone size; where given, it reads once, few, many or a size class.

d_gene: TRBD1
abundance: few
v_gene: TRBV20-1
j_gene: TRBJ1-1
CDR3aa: CSAGRPDRETEAFF
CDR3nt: TGCAGTGCTGGGCGCCCTGACAGGGAAACTGAAGCTTTCTTT

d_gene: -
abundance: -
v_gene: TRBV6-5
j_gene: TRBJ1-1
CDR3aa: CASSYIRGHTEAFF
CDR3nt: TGTGCCAGCAGTTACATTCGGGGACACACTGAAGCTTTCTTT

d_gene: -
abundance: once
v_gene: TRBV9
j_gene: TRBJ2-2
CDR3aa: CASSFLDSGTLDGELFF
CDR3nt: TGTGCCAGCAGCTTTCTTGACTCCGGGACATTGGACGGGGAGCTGTTTTTT

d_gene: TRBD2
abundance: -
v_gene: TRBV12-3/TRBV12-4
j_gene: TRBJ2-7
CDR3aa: CASRGTSYEQYF
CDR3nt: TGTGCCAGCAGAGGGACTAGCTACGAGCAGTACTTC

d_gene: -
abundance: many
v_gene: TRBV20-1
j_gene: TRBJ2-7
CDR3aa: CSAKGNGLEQYF
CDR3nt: TGCAGTGCTAAGGGGAACGGTTTAGAGCAGTACTTC

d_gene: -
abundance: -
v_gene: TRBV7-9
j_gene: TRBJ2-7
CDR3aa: CASSPKTKVVAEQYF
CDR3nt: TGTGCCAGCAGCCCCAAGACTAAAGTCGTCGCCGAGCAGTACTTC

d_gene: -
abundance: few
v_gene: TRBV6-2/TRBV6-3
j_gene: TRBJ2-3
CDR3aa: CASSYQVRDTQYF
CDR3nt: TGTGCCAGCAGTTACCAGGTCCGAGATACGCAGTATTTT

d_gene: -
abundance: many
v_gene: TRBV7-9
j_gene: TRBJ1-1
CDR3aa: CASSTPAGSEAFF
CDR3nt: TGTGCCAGCAGCACACCGGCAGGATCTGAAGCTTTCTTT

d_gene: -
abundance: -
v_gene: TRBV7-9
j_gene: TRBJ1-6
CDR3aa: CASSPDDSPLHF
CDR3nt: TGTGCCAGCAGCCCAGACGATTCACCCCTCCACTTT

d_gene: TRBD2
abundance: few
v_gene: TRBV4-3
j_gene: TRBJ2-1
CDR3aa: CASSLEREAAYNEQFF
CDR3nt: TGCGCCAGCAGCCTGGAGCGGGAGGCGGCCTACAATGAGCAGTTCTTC

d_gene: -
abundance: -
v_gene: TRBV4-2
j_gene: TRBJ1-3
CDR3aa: CASSPSLDSSGNTIYF
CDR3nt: TGTGCCAGCAGCCCCTCTTTGGACAGCTCTGGAAACACCATATATTTT

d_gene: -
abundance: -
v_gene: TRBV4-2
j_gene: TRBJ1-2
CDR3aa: CASSGLGERNYGYTF
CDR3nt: TGTGCCAGCAGCGGTCTCGGGGAGAGAAACTATGGCTACACCTTC

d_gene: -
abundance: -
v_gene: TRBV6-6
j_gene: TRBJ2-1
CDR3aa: CASSYQGGEYNEQFF
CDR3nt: TGTGCCAGCAGTTACCAGGGGGGAGAGTACAATGAGCAGTTCTTC

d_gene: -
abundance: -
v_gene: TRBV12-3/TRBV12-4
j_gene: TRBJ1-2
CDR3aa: CASSFGTNYGYTF
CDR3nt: TGTGCCAGCAGTTTTGGCACAAACTATGGCTACACCTTC

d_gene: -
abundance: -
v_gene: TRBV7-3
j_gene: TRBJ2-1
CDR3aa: CASSYRTYNPRLDEQFF
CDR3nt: TGTGCCAGCAGCTACAGAACATACAACCCGAGATTGGATGAGCAGTTCTTC

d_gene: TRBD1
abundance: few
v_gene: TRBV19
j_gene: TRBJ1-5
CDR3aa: CASSSYPGTGSNQPQHF
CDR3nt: TGTGCCAGTAGTTCATATCCCGGGACAGGGAGCAATCAGCCCCAGCATTTT

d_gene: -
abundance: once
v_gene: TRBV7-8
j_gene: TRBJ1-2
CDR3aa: CATPGRSGDLYGYTF
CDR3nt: TGTGCCACCCCAGGTCGATCCGGGGACCTCTATGGCTACACCTTC

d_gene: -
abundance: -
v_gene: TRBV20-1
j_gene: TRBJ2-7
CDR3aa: CSAPPPGGASYEQYF
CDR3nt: TGCAGTGCCCCCCCCCCAGGGGGGGCCTCCTACGAGCAGTACTTC

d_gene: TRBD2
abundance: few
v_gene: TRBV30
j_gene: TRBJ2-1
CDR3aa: CAWSVSGSDNEQFF
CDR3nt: TGTGCCTGGAGTGTAAGCGGGAGCGACAATGAGCAGTTCTTC

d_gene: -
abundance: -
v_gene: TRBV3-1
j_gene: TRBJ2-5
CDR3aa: CASSQGTGDQETQYF
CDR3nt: TGTGCCAGCAGCCAAGGGACTGGGGACCAAGAGACCCAGTACTTC

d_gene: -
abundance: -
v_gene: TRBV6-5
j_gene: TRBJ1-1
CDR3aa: CASVGGATEAFF
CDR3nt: TGTGCCAGCGTTGGGGGGGCGACTGAAGCTTTCTTT

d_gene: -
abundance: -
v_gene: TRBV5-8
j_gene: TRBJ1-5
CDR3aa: CASSMWEGSNQPQHF
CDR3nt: TGTGCCAGCAGTATGTGGGAGGGGAGCAATCAGCCCCAGCATTTT

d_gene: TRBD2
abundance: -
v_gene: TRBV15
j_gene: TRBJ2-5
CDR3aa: CATSNGLAGEGETQYF
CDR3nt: TGTGCCACCAGCAACGGACTAGCGGGAGAGGGAGAGACCCAGTACTTC

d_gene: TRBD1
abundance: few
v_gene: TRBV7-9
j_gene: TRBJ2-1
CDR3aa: CASSYGTGLYNEQFF
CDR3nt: TGTGCCAGCAGCTACGGGACAGGGTTGTACAATGAGCAGTTCTTC

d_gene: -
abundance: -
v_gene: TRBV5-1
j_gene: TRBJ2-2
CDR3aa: CASSPADRPGTGELFF
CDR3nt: TGCGCCAGCAGTCCGGCCGACAGGCCGGGGACCGGGGAGCTGTTTTTT

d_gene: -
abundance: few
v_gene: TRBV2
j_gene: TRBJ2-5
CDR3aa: CASSEELLGWETQYF
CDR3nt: TGTGCCAGCAGTGAAGAACTTCTGGGTTGGGAGACCCAGTACTTC